Listed here are 4 T cell receptor beta chains from one sample, sequenced in a study of T cell changes during pregnancy in multiple sclerosis. Here immunoSEQ multiplex PCR was the method, and the copy in TCRdb shows in-frame clones only, minus some. Of fewer than 70,000 clones in the sample, about nine tenths were seen once. The specimen comprised peripheral blood, sampled in the first trimester of pregnancy. The receptors come from a female donor with multiple sclerosis, enrolled in a pregnancy study.

The chain links TRBV5-1 to TRBJ1-4; D is undetermined. CDR3 length: 13 amino acids. V lost 2 bases to trimming and J lost 4 bases, with 6 bases between them. Per germline, CDR1 SGHRS and CDR2 YFSETQ. Written as DNA, the CDR3 is TGCGCCAGCAGCTTTAGTCTTAATGAAAAACTGTTTTTT. Translating it yields CASSFSLNEKLFF.

The chain links TRBV25-1 to TRBJ2-7, with 13 bases aligning to TRBD2. This CDR3 contains 18 residues. Germline V gene sequence: CDR1 MGHDK, CDR2 SYGVNS. V lost 4 bases and J lost 2; bases outside the gene matches: 11. This CDR3 is CASSGLGLAGATTYEQYF. Here the CDR3 DNA reads TGTGCCAGCAGTGGCCTAGGACTAGCGGGAGCCACCACCTACGAGCAGTACTTC.

As DNA, the CDR3 is TGTGCCACAGGACTAGATATCACAGATACGCAGTATTTT. Residues: CATGLDITDTQYF. The V call is TRBV30, the J call TRBJ2-3, with 7 positions matching TRBD2. Germline-derived CDR1 and CDR2 are GTSNPN and SVGIG (reference sequence). This CDR3 region has 13 residues. V was clipped by 8 bases and J by 2 bases; unmatched bases: 7.

The rearrangement uses TRBV10-2 and TRBJ2-2; 9 nucleotides line up with TRBD2. V was pared by 7 bases and J by 6 bases, with 9 bases of the junction left unmatched. Germline V CDR1 and CDR2: WSHSY, SAAADI. CDR3 length: 15 amino acids. CDR3: CASKPGLASAGELFF. The CDR3 DNA reads as TGCGCCAGCAAGCCGGGACTAGCTTCAGCCGGGGAGCTGTTTTTT.